What follows are 30 T cell receptor beta chains derived from one specimen sequenced in a study of cytomegalovirus exposure and HLA in healthy donors. Primers for the PCR totalled 60 Vbeta and 13 Jbeta. Measured with immunoSEQ multiplex PCR; TCRdb has only the in-frame clones, and not every one. The table has about 98,000 clones, roughly 77% seen once. Material for sequencing was PBMCs. The origin of the receptors is a man aged 35-49 years in good health and CMV-seronegative.

V gene TRBV7-2 combines with J gene TRBJ2-7, with D possibly TRBD2 on 5 matching bases. Trimming removed 1 base from V and 3 bases from J, with 10 bases in between. Per germline, CDR1 SGHTA and CDR2 FQGNSA. The CDR3 spans 14 residues. CDR3 sequence: CASSLVGVLYEQYF. DNA for the CDR3: TGTGCCAGCAGCTTAGTCGGGGTGCTCTACGAGCAGTACTTC.

The J gene is TRBJ2-2, the V gene TRBV5-1; 7 nucleotides agree with TRBD1. The germline V gene has CDR1 SGHRS and CDR2 YFSETQ. After removal of 5 bases from V and 5 bases from J, the junction contained 6 bases not matched to a gene. This CDR3 spans 14 amino acids. CDR3 in amino acids: CASRGQGETGELFF. The DNA for the CDR3 is TGCGCCAGCAGAGGCCAGGGGGAAACCGGGGAGCTGTTTTTT.

The chain has TRBV28 and TRBJ1-5; D is possibly TRBD1 (6 bases). The CDR3 is 12 residues long. Germline values: CDR1 MDHEN, CDR2 SYDVKM. V was shortened by 4 bases and J by 10 bases, with 11 bases between the two germline ends. This CDR3 reads CASSSGTTPQHF. Written as DNA, the CDR3 is TGTGCCAGCAGTTCAGGGACAACACCCCAGCATTTT.

This clone was counted a single time. The J gene is TRBJ1-2, the V gene TRBV5-6; possible D gene TRBD1, 6 bases. The CDR3 spans 14 residues. The germline gives CDR1 SGHDT, CDR2 YYEEEE. Trimming pared 4 bases from V and 8 bases from J, leaving 18 bases between. CDR3 sequence: CASSHNVLGAGYTF. The DNA for the CDR3 is TGTGCCAGCAGCCACAATGTTCTGGGGGCAGGCTACACCTTC.

In its sample, this clone was seen a few times. The V call is TRBV6-1, the J call TRBJ1-1; the D gene is possibly TRBD1 (6 bases). The length of the CDR3 is 10 residues. Per the germline V gene, CDR1 is MNHNS and CDR2 is SASEGT. The V end lost 7 bases, the J end lost 8 bases, and 8 bases lay between the germline ends. Here the CDR3 reads CASTGTEAFF. The CDR3 DNA follows: TGTGCCAGCACCGGGACAGAAGCTTTCTTT.

This chain uses TRBV2 with TRBJ2-2; D perhaps matches TRBD1 (6 bases). CDR1 and CDR2 (germline): SNHLY, FYNNEI. There are 15 residues in the CDR3. V lost 1 base and J 6 bases, leaving 12 bases between the germline ends. CDR3 DNA: TGTGCCAGCAGTGAAGACAGGGCGACCTCCGGGGAGCTGTTTTTT. It is translated as CASSEDRATSGELFF.

This chain connects TRBV10-3 to TRBJ2-2; TRBD1 is a possible D gene (5 bases). V shed 5 bases and J shed 7 bases, with 8 bases lying between them. The germline V gene encodes CDR1 ENHRY and CDR2 SYGVKD. There are 12 residues in the CDR3. The CDR3 region has the DNA TGTGCCATCAGTAAGGACAACGGGGAGCTGTTTTTT. As protein: CAISKDNGELFF.

The genes are TRBV7-9 and TRBJ1-2, with 9 nucleotides matching TRBD1. The trim removed 4 bases at V and 6 bases at J, leaving 3 bases unmatched. Germline-derived CDR1 and CDR2 are SEHNR and FQNEAQ (reference sequence). The CDR3 is 13 amino acids. The CDR3 bases are TGTGCCAGCAGCTCGACAGGGGGGGATGGCTACACCTTC. Translating it yields CASSSTGGDGYTF. The whole variable domain, remainder taken from reference TRBV7-9 and TRBJ1-2, is DTGVSQNPRHKITKRGQNVTFRCDPISEHNRLYWYRQTLGQGPEFLTYFQNEAQLEKSRLLSDRFSAERPKGSFSTLEIQRTEQGDSAMYLCASSSTGGDGYTFGSGTRLTVV.

This chain connects TRBV18 to TRBJ2-3; 7 bases map to TRBD2. CDR3 size: 15 residues. Germline CDR1 KGHSH, CDR2 LQKENI. V was clipped by 4 bases and J by 1 base; unmatched bases: 5. CDR3 coding DNA: TGTGCCAGCTCACAACTAGCGCCCCGCACAGATACGCAGTATTTT. It translates to CASSQLAPRTDTQYF.

The gene calls are TRBV7-2 and TRBJ1-5; D is undetermined. Between the trimmed V and J ends, which lost 3 bases and 2 bases, there was a span of 5 bases. CDR1 and CDR2 (germline): SGHTA, FQGNSA. The CDR3 runs to 13 residues. Here the CDR3 reads CASSFGRNQPQHF. Written as DNA, the CDR3 is TGTGCCAGCAGCTTTGGCCGCAATCAGCCCCAGCATTTT.

The CDR3 loop is CASSPMDRQPPGANVLTF. CDR3 bases: TGTGCCAGCAGCCCCATGGACAGGCAACCTCCTGGGGCCAACGTCCTGACTTTC. V is TRBV7-3 and J is TRBJ2-6; 7 bases align to TRBD1. Germline V gives CDR1 SGHTA, CDR2 FQGTGA. Trimming cost V 5 bases and J 2 bases; bases outside gene matches: 12. The CDR3 has 18 amino acids.

This clone was recorded only once. This sequence joins TRBV7-7 and TRBJ2-5, with TRBD1 identical over 7 bases. The CDR3 consists of 14 residues. Germline V gene lookup returns CDR1 SSHAT and CDR2 FNYEAQ (reference sequence). V was clipped by 6 bases and J by 5 bases; unmatched bases: 9. CDR3 nucleotide sequence: TGTGCCAGCAGTCAAAACAGGGGCGGTGAGACCCAGTACTTC. Encoded protein: CASSQNRGGETQYF.

The chain has TRBV28 and TRBJ1-2; TRBD1 is a possible D gene (5 bases). The CDR3 consists of 13 residues. V lost 4 bases and J lost 4, with 10 bases in between. CDR1 MDHEN and CDR2 SYDVKM come from the germline V gene. The CDR3 sequence: CASSWGDPYGYTF. The CDR3 region has the DNA TGTGCCAGCAGTTGGGGGGATCCCTATGGCTACACCTTC.

The J gene is TRBJ1-1, the V gene TRBV18; possibly TRBD1 for D (6 bases). Germline assignment: CDR1 KGHSH and CDR2 LQKENI. Trimming removed 6 bases at V and 7 bases at J, with 9 bases between. This CDR3 spans 11 amino acids. Written as DNA, the CDR3 is TGTGCCAGCTCGCCGGACAGTGAAGCTTTCTTT. Translation: CASSPDSEAFF. The variable domain in full, completed from reference TRBV18 and TRBJ1-1, reads NAGVMQNPRHLVRRRGQEARLRCSPMKGHSHVYWYRQLPEEGLKFMVYLQKENIIDESGMPKERFSAEFPKEGPSILRIQQVVRGDSAAYFCASSPDSEAFFGQGTRLTVV.

The J gene is TRBJ1-2, the V gene TRBV27; perhaps TRBD1 as D (5 bases). The V gene lost 4 bases and the J gene lost 4 bases, with 13 bases spanning the gap. This CDR3 region has 14 residues. Germline values: CDR1 MNHEY, CDR2 SMNVEV (reference sequence). CDR3 DNA sequence: TGTGCCAGCAGTTACGGAGGGGTGGGCTATGGCTACACCTTC. It yields the protein CASSYGGVGYGYTF.

J is TRBJ1-2 and V is TRBV5-8; TRBD1 is a possible D gene (5 bases). Germline V gene lookup returns CDR1 SGHTS and CDR2 YDEGEE. The CDR3 sequence is 11 residues long. Between the trimmed V and J ends, which lost 4 bases and 6 bases, there was a span of 7 bases. In DNA, the CDR3 is TGTGCCAGCAGCGCCAGGGATGGCTACACCTTC. Translation gives CASSARDGYTF.

This clone was seen just once. The V call is TRBV9, the J call TRBJ1-1; no reliable D call. Germline CDR1 reads SGDLS; CDR2 reads YYNGEE. V was clipped by 3 bases and J by 0 bases, with 9 bases between them. The CDR3 has 14 residues. This CDR3 is CASSAQALNTEAFF. For the CDR3, the DNA is TGTGCCAGCAGCGCCCAGGCTCTGAACACTGAAGCTTTCTTT. The whole variable domain, remainder taken from reference TRBV9 and TRBJ1-1, is DSGVTQTPKHLITATGQRVTLRCSPRSGDLSVYWYQQSLDQGLQFLIQYYNGEERAKGNILERFSAQQFPDLHSELNLSSLELGDSALYFCASSAQALNTEAFFGQGTRLTVV.

Notes on this clone: Compared with germline, one end of the junction differs, possibly owing to a read error. The J gene is TRBJ1-1, the V gene TRBV11-2; D not resolved. Germline assignment: CDR1 SGHAT and CDR2 FQNNGV. The CDR3 is 16 residues long. In DNA form, the CDR3 reads TGTGCCAGCAGCTTAGAGAGGACTCCCTTGAACGCTGAAGCTTTCTTT. Its protein product is CASSLERTPLNAEAFF.

The V and J genes are TRBV29-1 and TRBJ2-7, with 7 bases that match TRBD2. Trimming cost V 2 bases and J 5 bases; bases outside gene matches: 6. CDR1 and CDR2 from the germline V gene are SQVTM and ANQGSEA. The CDR3 has 13 residues. The CDR3, as DNA: TGCAGCGTTGAATCACATGGGGGGGACGAGCAGTACTTC. It yields the protein CSVESHGGDEQYF.

The CDR3 DNA is TGTGCCAGCAGCCATACCATGTTGGGACAGGGAAGGAATGAGCAGTTCTTC. Amino acids: CASSHTMLGQGRNEQFF. The V and J genes are TRBV4-2 and TRBJ2-1, with 9 bases identical to TRBD1. The CDR3 loop spans 17 amino acids. Germline V gene data show CDR1 as LGHNA and CDR2 as YNFKEQ. Losses at the gene ends were 3 bases for V and 7 bases for J; bases not matched to a gene: 13.

CDR3 region: CASSYEGQGVRNSPLHF. In DNA form, the CDR3 reads TGTGCCAGCAGTTACGAGGGACAGGGGGTCAGAAATTCACCCCTCCACTTT. This chain links TRBV6-9 with TRBJ1-6; 11 bases align to TRBD1. Per the germline V gene, CDR1 is MNHGY and CDR2 is SVAAGI. CDR3 length: 17 amino acids. V was clipped by 3 bases and J by 7 bases; unmatched bases: 8.

The chain couples TRBV6-1 to TRBJ2-4; the D gene is possibly TRBD1 (5 bases). V was clipped by 4 bases and J by 0 bases, with 10 bases between them. Germline values: CDR1 MNHNS, CDR2 SASEGT. The CDR3 loop spans 15 amino acids. The CDR3 region is CASSARQLAKNIQYF. The CDR3 nucleotides are TGTGCCAGCAGTGCGAGACAGCTAGCCAAAAACATTCAGTACTTC.

This clone was counted a single time. This rearrangement joins TRBV9 to TRBJ1-6; 7 bases map to TRBD1. The CDR3 is made up of 13 amino acids. Unmatched junction bases numbered 5, after V lost 6 bases and J lost 8 bases. Germline CDR1 and CDR2: SGDLS and YYNGEE. The CDR3 sequence is CASNTRGDSPLHF. The CDR3 DNA reads TGTGCCAGCAATACCAGGGGGGATTCACCCCTCCACTTT.

The gene calls are TRBV27 and TRBJ1-2; 7 bases fit TRBD1. CDR1 and CDR2 (germline): MNHEY, SMNVEV (reference sequence). The ends lost 7 bases at V and 4 bases at J; junction bases unmatched: 6. The length of the CDR3 is 13 residues. The DNA of the CDR3 is TGTGCCAGCACGAAGGGGGCGGGCTATGGCTACACCTTC. Translation gives CASTKGAGYGYTF.

V is TRBV6-5 and J is TRBJ2-2; D perhaps matches TRBD1 (6 bases). The V gene lost 6 bases and the J gene lost 6 bases, with 11 bases spanning the gap. Germline CDR1 and CDR2: MNHEY and SVGAGI. The CDR3 runs 13 residues. The chain's CDR3 is CASSPHRAGELFF. The DNA of the CDR3 is TGTGCCAGCAGCCCACACAGGGCCGGGGAGCTGTTTTTT.

The chain has TRBV6-5 and TRBJ1-3; a weak D match, TRBD1 (5 bases). V lost 6 bases and J lost 3, with 12 bases in between. Germline V gene data show CDR1 as MNHEY and CDR2 as SVGAGI. The CDR3 spans 14 residues. DNA for the CDR3: TGTGCCAGCAGGGGGGACTTCGGTGGAAACACCATATATTTT. As protein: CASRGDFGGNTIYF.

This rearrangement joins TRBV6-6 to TRBJ2-4; 9 bases agree with TRBD1. There are 14 residues in the CDR3. Germline CDR1 MNHNY, CDR2 SVGAGI (reference sequence). The junction had 6 bases not matched to a gene; V was cut back by 5 bases and J by 7 bases. The CDR3 protein is CASSPGTGRNIQYF. The CDR3 coding sequence is TGTGCCAGCAGTCCAGGGACAGGGAGGAACATTCAGTACTTC.

This clone was seen a few times. This sequence joins TRBV19 and TRBJ2-3, with D unresolved. The length of the CDR3 is 13 residues. Looked up from germline, CDR1 is LNHDA and CDR2 is SQIVND (reference sequence). V gave up 1 base and J gave up 5 bases, with 7 bases separating them. The CDR3 here is CASSIVKRDTQYF. CDR3 DNA sequence: TGTGCCAGTAGTATAGTGAAGCGAGATACGCAGTATTTT.

This clone was seen more than once but under ten times. The chain couples TRBV6-1 to TRBJ1-6; TRBD1 aligns across 9 bases. Germline CDR1 reads MNHNS; CDR2 reads SASEGT. Trimming at V came to 4 bases and at J to 12 bases, leaving 4 bases not matched to a gene. The CDR3 length is 13 residues. Written as DNA, the CDR3 is TGTGCCAGCAGTGTGGGACAGGGTAAACCCCTCCACTTT. Its translation: CASSVGQGKPLHF.

The chain links TRBV19 to TRBJ2-2; TRBD1 agrees at 8 bases. This CDR3 region has 15 residues. Germline-derived CDR1 and CDR2 are LNHDA and SQIVND (reference sequence). Trimming removed 7 bases from V and 2 bases from J; junction bases left unmatched: 6. CDR3 in DNA: TGTGCCAGTACTTTTGGACAGGGTAACACCGGGGAGCTGTTTTTT. It is translated as CASTFGQGNTGELFF. The whole variable domain, filled in from reference TRBV19 and TRBJ2-2, reads DGGITQSPKYLFRKEGQNVTLSCEQNLNHDAMYWYRQDPGQGLRLIYYSQIVNDFQKGDIAEGYSVSREKKESFPLTVTSAQKNPTAFYLCASTFGQGNTGELFFGEGSRLTVL.